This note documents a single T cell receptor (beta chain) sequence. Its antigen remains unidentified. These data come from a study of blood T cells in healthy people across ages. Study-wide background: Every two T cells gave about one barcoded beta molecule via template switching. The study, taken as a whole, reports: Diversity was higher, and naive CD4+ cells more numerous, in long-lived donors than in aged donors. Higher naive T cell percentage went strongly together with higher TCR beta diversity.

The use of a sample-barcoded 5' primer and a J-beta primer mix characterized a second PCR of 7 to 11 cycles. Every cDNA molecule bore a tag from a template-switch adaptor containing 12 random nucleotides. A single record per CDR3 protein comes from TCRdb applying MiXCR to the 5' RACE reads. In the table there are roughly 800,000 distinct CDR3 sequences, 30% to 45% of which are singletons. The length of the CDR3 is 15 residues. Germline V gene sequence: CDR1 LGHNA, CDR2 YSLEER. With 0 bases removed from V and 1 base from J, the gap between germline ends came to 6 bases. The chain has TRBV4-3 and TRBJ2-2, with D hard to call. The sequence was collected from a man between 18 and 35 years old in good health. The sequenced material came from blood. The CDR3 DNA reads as TGCGCCAGCAGCCAAGATGTGGGGAACACCGGGGAGCTGTTTTTT. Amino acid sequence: CASSQDVGNTGELFF.